This T cell receptor beta chain stems from a study of technical replicates of blood from several donors. Sequencing used immunoSEQ multiplex PCR; TCRdb keeps in-frame clones, though not all of them. The table shows about 12,000 clones, with about 95% occurring only once. The germline gives CDR1 LNHDA, CDR2 SQIVND (reference sequence). The length of the CDR3 is 16 residues. The V and J ends lost 3 bases and 4 bases, in that order; junction bases with no gene match: 8. The chain is built from TRBV19 and TRBJ2-3; 9 bases are a match to TRBD2. This receptor was taken from a human donor in good health. The sequenced material came from PBMCs. CDR3 DNA: TGTGCCAGTAGTATTTTGGCGGGAGGGAATCCAGATACGCAGTATTTT. It encodes CASSILAGGNPDTQYF.